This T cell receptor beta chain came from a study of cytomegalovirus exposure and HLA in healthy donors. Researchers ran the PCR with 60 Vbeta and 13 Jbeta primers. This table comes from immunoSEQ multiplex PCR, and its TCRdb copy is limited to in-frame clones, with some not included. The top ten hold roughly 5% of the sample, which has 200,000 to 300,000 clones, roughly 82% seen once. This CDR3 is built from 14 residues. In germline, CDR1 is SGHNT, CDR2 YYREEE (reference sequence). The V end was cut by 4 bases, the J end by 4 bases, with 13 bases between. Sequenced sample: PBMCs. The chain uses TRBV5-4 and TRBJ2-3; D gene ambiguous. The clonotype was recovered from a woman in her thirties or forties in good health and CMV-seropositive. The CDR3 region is CASSAEATPDTQYF. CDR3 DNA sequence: TGTGCCAGCAGCGCCGAGGCCACGCCAGATACGCAGTATTTT.